What follows describes a single T cell receptor (beta chain). Its matching antigen is unknown. These data come from a study of beta chain features in type 1 diabetes. On the study more broadly: No age, gender or cell yield differences were seen between patients and healthy donors. General study findings and limits: TCRB CDR3 length was moderately but significantly reduced in all four CD4+ subsets of Type 1 diabetes patients. PCR could preferentially amplify shorter templates, alike in patients and controls.

Every bit of the isolated RNA underwent reverse transcription, so sequencing read expressed TCRB transcripts. Measured with immunoSEQ multiplex PCR; TCRdb has only the in-frame clones, and not every one. The sample has approximately 730,000 clones; over 10% are singletons. Germline-derived CDR1 and CDR2 are SGHDT and YYEEEE. Trimming removed 2 bases from V and 11 bases from J, with 20 bases in between. The CDR3 contains 15 residues. Stem cell-like memory, regulatory, central memory and naive CD4+ cells were sorted via CD45RO/CCR7/CD25/CD127/CD95/CD27. All sorted populations exceeded 95% purity. The source of this sequence is a man younger than 35 with type 1 diabetes. The sequenced sample consisted of naive CD4+ T cells from blood. The chain recombines TRBV5-6 with TRBJ1-5, with D perhaps TRBD1 (6 bases). DNA for the CDR3: TGTGCCAGCAGCTTCGGGGGCGCGTCATCTTCAACCCAGCATTTT. It yields the protein CASSFGGASSSTQHF.